The count of the clone carrying this TCR beta chain is one. The antigen is not known. The record originates from a study of cytomegalovirus exposure and HLA in healthy donors. Study-level information: Researchers previously reported finding 117 million unique TCR beta sequences from around 200 million T cells.

Primers included in the PCR were 60 Vbeta and 13 Jbeta primers. Using immunoSEQ multiplex PCR, the repertoire was profiled, and TCRdb retains in-frame clones only, with some absent. The sample consists of some 91,000 clones, roughly 86% of them appearing once. The V gene lost 9 bases and the J gene lost 0 bases, with 12 bases spanning the gap. The CDR3 is made up of 14 amino acids. The V gene's germline CDR1 is MNHNS and CDR2 SASEGT. General study findings and limits: When a later analysis was performed, an Asian-associated ancestry cluster reportedly had fewer N-insertions than the approximately 600-donor mean. Earlier findings revealed that most TCR beta V segments proved productive either about 87% or about 30% of the time. Researchers reported in a later analysis that common viral pathogens appeared linked to several top clusters.

Sequenced material: PBMCs. The receptor's source is a young man in good health and CMV-seropositive. The J gene is TRBJ2-1, the V gene TRBV6-1, with D tentatively TRBD2 (5 bases). In DNA, the CDR3 is TGTGCCAGATCTGAGGGATACTCCTACAATGAGCAGTTCTTC. Translated: CARSEGYSYNEQFF.